This TCR beta chain was sequenced in a study of a mutant IDH1 vaccine in newly diagnosed glioma (dated by TCRdb to 2020 to 2022). Regarding the study in general: Of the 30 to 35 patients who were treated, 62.5% were male and around 40% were female, and the mean age was approximately 40 years. Before enrollment, most patients had been given radiochemotherapy with temozolomide as standard therapy, while the rest had received either radiotherapy alone or temozolomide alone. Peripheral blood was collected at six visits: V03 (baseline), V05, V07, V10, V12 and V13. For exploratory analyses, longitudinal TCRB deep sequencing was carried out in roughly 25 treated patients wherever samples were available. What the work shows at the level of the full study, not this receptor alone: No apparent relationship was observed between pseudoprogression and alterations in the top peripheral T cell clonotypes detected by TCRB sequencing. It was noted by the authors that analyses of patient blood samples could not be reproduced owing to sample limitations. PBMC samples for TCRB deep sequencing were selected based on availability. Immune responses induced by the vaccine were seen in around 93% of patients across multiple MHC alleles.

In the paper's terms, the time point label means: baseline, week 1 (first vaccination visit). This specimen's treatment or condition label, per the study, means: pre-vaccination baseline after standard-of-care therapy. All donors had newly diagnosed IDH1-mutant astrocytomas of WHO grade 3 or 4 that showed loss of nuclear ATRX. The samples were drawn from NOA16, a multicentre, single-arm, open-label phase I trial in Germany that tested a mutant IDH1 peptide vaccine in humans for the first time. Visit V03 blood draws served as the baseline sample for immunogenicity testing. The DNeasy Blood and Tissue Kit was used to extract genomic DNA from EDTA blood for TCRB sequencing. Worth noting for this clone: The antigen it binds to is not known. Base qualities are not provided; no much larger clone lies one nucleotide away.

Receptor libraries were prepared by the immunoSEQ multiplex PCR assay. Rearranged TCR beta chain sequences were amplified with the hsTCRB Kit following the manufacturer's protocol. Sequencing of TCRB libraries was carried out on an Illumina MiSeq. The paper's data handling went like this. The proprietary platform of the kit vendor was used for demultiplexing, trimming and gene mapping. This immuneACCESS table, as held by TCRdb, lists in-frame sequences with V and J called but not all clones. Of the missing ones, under half trace to an unresolved V gene in checked studies; the others have no known cause. D and trimming come from the DNA, and the V and J calls and clone size come from that table. This sample gives tens of thousands of clones in total; under 90% of them show up just once. The ten largest clones capture under 8% of the sample. V is reduced by 0 bases and J by 4 bases, leaving a spacing of 16 bases between them. The CDR3 holds 16 amino acids from the cysteine to the phenylalanine. Only CDR3 DNA remains: 48 bases, in frame from the first base. In the germline V gene, CDR1 corresponds to SGDLS and CDR2 to YYNGEE.

The sequence is built from TRBV9 and TRBJ1-1; TRBD1 could be the D gene, as 6 bases match. Sequencing was performed on PBMCs, taken from a glioma patient treated with radiotherapy, temozolomide or both. This receptor was identified in a woman aged 45-65 years with glioma. The CDR3 in this case is CASSVGPRGGGTEAFF. The base sequence is TGTGCCAGCAGCGTAGGGCCGAGGGGAGGGGGCACTGAAGCTTTCTTT.